This T cell receptor beta chain was identified in a study of tissue T cells after allogeneic stem cell transplantation. Study context: Of the grafts for graft-versus-host disease patients, four were unmodified and three CD34-selected.

The assay was immunoSEQ multiplex PCR, and TCRdb's table has in-frame clones only and misses some. The table lists 35,000 to 50,000 clones, roughly 92% of them singletons. Germline CDR1 and CDR2: LGHDT and YNNKEL (reference sequence). The CDR3 loop spans 13 amino acids. Trimming pared 1 base from V and 4 bases from J, leaving 7 bases between. Study observations and caveats: Motif-based clustering found tissue-specific repertoire signatures shared across patients, though few clones were shared.

Points on this clone: Its antigen is still unknown.

This sequence was found in a woman aged 40-75 years who later had graft-versus-host disease after an allogeneic stem cell transplant. The V and J genes are TRBV3-1 (or the pseudogene TRBV3-2) and TRBJ1-2, with D uncertain. Specimen: blood, collected before transplantation. CDR3 amino acids: CASSQGFSYGYTF. The CDR3 DNA is TGTGCCAGCAGCCAAGGGTTTAGCTATGGCTACACCTTC.